This TCR beta chain was observed in a study of blood T cell repertoires in COVID-19. Study processing details: Estimation of nucleated cell counts relied on the amplification of reference gene primers. The method was immunoSEQ multiplex PCR; TCRdb's version includes in-frame clones alone and lacks a portion of them. V, J and clone size were drawn from that table, and D and trimming were deduced from the DNA. This sample has around 94,000 clones, with around 92% found just once. Sequencing input: peripheral blood. The source is a man aged 18 to 35 with acute or convalescent COVID-19.

DNA of the CDR3: TGCGCCAGCAGCTTGGCTAGTCGAGGCCAGAACACTGAAGCTTTCTTT. This gives the protein CASSLASRGQNTEAFF. The chain carries TRBV5-1 and TRBJ1-1; D is undetermined. The CDR3 is made up of 16 amino acids. V dropped 0 bases and J dropped 1 base, with 13 bases sitting between them. The V gene's germline CDR1 is SGHRS and CDR2 YFSETQ.